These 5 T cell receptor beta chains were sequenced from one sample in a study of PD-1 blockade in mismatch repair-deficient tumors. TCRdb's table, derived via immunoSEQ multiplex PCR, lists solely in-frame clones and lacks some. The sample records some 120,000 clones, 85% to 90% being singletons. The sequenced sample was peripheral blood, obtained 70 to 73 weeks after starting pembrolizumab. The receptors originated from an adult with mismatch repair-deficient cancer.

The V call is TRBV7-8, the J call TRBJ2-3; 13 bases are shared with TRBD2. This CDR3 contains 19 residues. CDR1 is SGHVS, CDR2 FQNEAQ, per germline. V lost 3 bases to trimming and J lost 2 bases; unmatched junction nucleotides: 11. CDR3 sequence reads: CASSLLRTSGRRITDTQYF. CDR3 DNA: TGTGCCAGCAGCTTGTTAAGGACTAGCGGGAGACGAATCACAGATACGCAGTATTTT.

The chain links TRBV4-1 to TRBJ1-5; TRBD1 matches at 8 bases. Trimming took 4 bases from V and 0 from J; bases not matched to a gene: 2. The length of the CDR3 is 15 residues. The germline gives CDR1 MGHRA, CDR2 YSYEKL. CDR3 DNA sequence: TGCGCCAGCAGCCGCGGACAGGGTAGCAATCAGCCCCAGCATTTT. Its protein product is CASSRGQGSNQPQHF.

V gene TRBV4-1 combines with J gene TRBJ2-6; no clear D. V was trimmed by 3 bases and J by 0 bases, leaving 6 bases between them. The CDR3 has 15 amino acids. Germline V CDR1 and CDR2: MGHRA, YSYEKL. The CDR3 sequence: CASSHGNSGANVLTF. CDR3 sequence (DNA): TGCGCCAGCAGCCATGGGAACTCTGGGGCCAACGTCCTGACTTTC.

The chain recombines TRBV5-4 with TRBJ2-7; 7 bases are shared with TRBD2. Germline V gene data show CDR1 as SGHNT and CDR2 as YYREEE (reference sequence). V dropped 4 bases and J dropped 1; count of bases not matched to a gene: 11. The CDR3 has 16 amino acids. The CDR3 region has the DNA TGTGCCAGCAGCCGTCAAGCGGGATTAAGGTCCTACGAGCAGTACTTC. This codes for CASSRQAGLRSYEQYF.

The CDR3 here is CASSSPDTVFVEAFF. The CDR3 bases are TGTGCCAGCAGCTCCCCGGACACGGTGTTCGTTGAAGCTTTCTTT. This chain uses TRBV7-9 with TRBJ1-1, with a tentative D call TRBD1 (5 bases). From germline, CDR1 is SEHNR and CDR2 FQNEAQ (reference sequence). Trimming cost V 4 bases and J 7 bases, with 19 bases left between them. This CDR3 has 15 amino acids.